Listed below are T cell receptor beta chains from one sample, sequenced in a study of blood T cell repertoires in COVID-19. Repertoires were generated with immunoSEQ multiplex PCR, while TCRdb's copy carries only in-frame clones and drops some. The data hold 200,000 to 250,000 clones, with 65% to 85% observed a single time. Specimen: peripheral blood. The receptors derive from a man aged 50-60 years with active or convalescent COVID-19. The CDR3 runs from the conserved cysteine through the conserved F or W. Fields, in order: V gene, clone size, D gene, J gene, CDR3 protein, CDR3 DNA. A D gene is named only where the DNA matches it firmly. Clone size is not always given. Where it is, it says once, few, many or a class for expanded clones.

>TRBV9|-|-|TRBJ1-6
CASSVGESSYNSPLHF
TGTGCCAGCAGCGTAGGAGAGAGCTCCTATAATTCACCCCTCCACTTT
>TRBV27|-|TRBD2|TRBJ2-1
CASSISGSAYEQFF
TGTGCCAGCAGTATAAGCGGGAGTGCCTATGAGCAGTTCTTC
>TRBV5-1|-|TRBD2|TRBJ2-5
CASSPGTSAQETQYF
TGCGCCAGCAGCCCGGGGACTAGCGCTCAAGAGACCCAGTACTTC
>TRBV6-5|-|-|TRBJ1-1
CASSYGQEGLSEAFF
TGTGCCAGCAGTTACGGTCAGGAAGGTTTGTCTGAAGCTTTCTTT
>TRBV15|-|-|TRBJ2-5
CATSREGLVQETQYF
TGTGCCACCAGCAGAGAAGGACTGGTTCAGGAGACCCAGTACTTC
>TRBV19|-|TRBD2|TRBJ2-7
CASSIRGEGDYEQYF
TGTGCCAGTAGTATACGGGGGGAGGGCGACTACGAGCAGTACTTC
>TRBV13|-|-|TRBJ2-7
CASSSRRGPYEQYF
TGTGCCAGCAGCTCCCGGAGGGGACCCTACGAGCAGTACTTC
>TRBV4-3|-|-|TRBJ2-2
CASSQDFSNTGELFF
TGCGCCAGCAGCCAAGATTTTAGTAACACCGGGGAGCTGTTTTTT
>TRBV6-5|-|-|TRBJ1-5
CASSYSGGNQPQHF
TGTGCCAGCAGTTACTCCGGCGGTAATCAGCCCCAGCATTTT
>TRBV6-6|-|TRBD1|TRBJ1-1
CASRDRGPFNTEAFF
TGTGCCAGCAGGGACAGGGGGCCTTTCAACACTGAAGCTTTCTTT
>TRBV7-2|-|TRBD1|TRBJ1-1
CASSLGYRGTTEAFF
TGTGCCAGCAGCTTAGGTTACAGGGGAACCACTGAAGCTTTCTTT
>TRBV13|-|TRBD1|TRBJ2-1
CASSKRDRGNNEQFF
TGTGCCAGCAGCAAGCGGGACAGGGGGAATAATGAGCAGTTCTTC
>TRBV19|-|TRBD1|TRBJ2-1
CASSMSDRGLEQFF
TGTGCCAGTAGTATGTCCGACAGGGGGCTCGAGCAGTTCTTC
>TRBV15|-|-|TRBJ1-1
CATSRDYRGNTEAFF
TGTGCCACCAGCAGAGATTATAGGGGTAACACTGAAGCTTTCTTT
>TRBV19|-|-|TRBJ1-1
CASSTYGGLEAFF
TGTGCCAGTAGTACCTACGGAGGGTTAGAAGCTTTCTTT
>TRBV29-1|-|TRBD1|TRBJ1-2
CSALNPTGMYGYTF
TGCAGCGCTCTGAACCCGACAGGGATGTATGGCTACACCTTC
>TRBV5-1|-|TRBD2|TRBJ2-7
CASSFSGGSSYEQYF
TGCGCCAGCAGCTTTAGCGGGGGAAGCTCCTACGAGCAGTACTTC
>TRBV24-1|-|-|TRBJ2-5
CATEQGETQYF
TGTGCCACCGAGCAGGGAGAGACCCAGTACTTC
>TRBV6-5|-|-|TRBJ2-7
CASSYSRPPEQYF
TGTGCCAGCAGTTACTCGCGTCCCCCGGAGCAGTACTTC
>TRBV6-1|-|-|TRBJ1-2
CASSEGSHYGYTF
TGTGCCAGCAGTGAGGGCAGCCACTATGGCTACACCTTC
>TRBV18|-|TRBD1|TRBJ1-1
CASSPETGGFTEAFF
TGTGCCAGCTCACCCGAGACAGGGGGGTTCACTGAAGCTTTCTTT
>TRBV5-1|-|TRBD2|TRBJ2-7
CASSPASGGAYEQYF
TGCGCCAGCAGCCCCGCTAGCGGAGGGGCCTACGAGCAGTACTTC
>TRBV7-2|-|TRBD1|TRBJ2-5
CASRPRQGIQETQYF
TGTGCCAGCAGACCTAGACAGGGTATCCAAGAGACCCAGTACTTC
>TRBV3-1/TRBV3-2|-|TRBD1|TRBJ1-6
CASSPFRDRGSPLHF
TGTGCCAGCAGCCCCTTCCGGGACAGGGGTTCACCCCTCCACTTT
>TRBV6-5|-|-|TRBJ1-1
CASRGLEDTEAFF
TGTGCCAGCCGGGGATTGGAGGACACTGAAGCTTTCTTT
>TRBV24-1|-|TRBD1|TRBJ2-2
CATSGTGTNTGELFF
TGTGCCACCAGCGGGACAGGGACCAACACCGGGGAGCTGTTTTTT
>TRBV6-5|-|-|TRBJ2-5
CASSAGIRETQYF
TGTGCCAGCTCGGCAGGGATTCGGGAGACCCAGTACTTC
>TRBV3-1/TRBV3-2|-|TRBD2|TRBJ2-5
CASSQGGSGEGETQYF
TGTGCCAGCAGCCAAGGAGGTAGCGGGGAGGGAGAGACCCAGTACTTC
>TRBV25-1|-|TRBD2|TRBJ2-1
CASSERLAGGLNNEQFF
TGTGCCAGCAGTGAGAGACTAGCGGGGGGGCTTAACAATGAGCAGTTCTTC
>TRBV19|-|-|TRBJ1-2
CASAEVGSYGYTF
TGTGCCAGTGCGGAAGTTGGTTCTTATGGCTACACCTTC
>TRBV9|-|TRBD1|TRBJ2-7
CASSVEGDRGLSEQYF
TGTGCCAGCAGCGTAGAGGGGGACAGGGGGCTTAGCGAGCAGTACTTC
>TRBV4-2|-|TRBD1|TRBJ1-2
CASSQEIQGAYYGYTF
TGTGCCAGCAGCCAAGAAATCCAGGGGGCTTACTATGGCTACACCTTC
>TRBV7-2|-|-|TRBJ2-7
CASSFEGTLYEQYF
TGTGCCAGCAGCTTCGAGGGAACCCTCTACGAGCAGTACTTC
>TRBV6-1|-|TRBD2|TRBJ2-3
CASSEVAGASTDTQYF
TGTGCCAGCAGTGAAGTAGCGGGCGCCAGCACAGATACGCAGTATTTT
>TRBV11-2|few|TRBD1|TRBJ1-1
CASSLSWGRGLGNTEAFF
TGTGCCAGCAGCTTGAGCTGGGGCAGGGGGCTCGGGAACACTGAAGCTTTCTTT
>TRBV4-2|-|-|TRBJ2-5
CASSQDLANGETQYF
TGTGCCAGCAGCCAAGATCTCGCGAACGGAGAGACCCAGTACTTC
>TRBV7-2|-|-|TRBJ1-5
CASSSRGSNQPQHF
TGTGCCAGCAGCTCCCGGGGTAGCAATCAGCCCCAGCATTTT
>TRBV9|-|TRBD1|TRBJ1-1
CASSPGQGVGNTEAFF
TGTGCCAGCAGCCCTGGACAGGGGGTGGGGAACACTGAAGCTTTCTTT
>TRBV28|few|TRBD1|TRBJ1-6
CASRGQGYNSPLHF
TGTGCCAGCAGGGGACAGGGGTATAATTCACCCCTCCACTTT
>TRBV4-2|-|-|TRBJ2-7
CASSQSTSPPYEQYF
TGTGCCAGCAGCCAGTCGACTAGTCCCCCCTACGAGCAGTACTTC
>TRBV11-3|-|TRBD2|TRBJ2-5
CASSLGTSPEETQYF
TGTGCCAGCAGCTTAGGGACTAGTCCGGAAGAGACCCAGTACTTC
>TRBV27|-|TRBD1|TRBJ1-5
CASSSTGVRNQPQHF
TGTGCCAGCAGTTCTACAGGGGTGCGAAATCAGCCCCAGCATTTT
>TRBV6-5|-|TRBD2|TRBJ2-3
CASRPSGGPTDTQYF
TGTGCCAGCAGGCCCAGCGGGGGGCCCACAGATACGCAGTATTTT
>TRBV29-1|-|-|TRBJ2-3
CSVPAGGPNTDTQYF
TGCAGCGTGCCAGCGGGCGGACCGAACACAGATACGCAGTATTTT
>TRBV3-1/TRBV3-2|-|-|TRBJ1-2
CASSKERSNYGYTF
TGTGCCAGCAGCAAAGAGCGTTCGAACTATGGCTACACCTTC
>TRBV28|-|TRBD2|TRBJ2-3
CASSSGLAGGVRQYF
TGTGCCAGCAGTTCGGGACTAGCGGGAGGGGTAAGGCAGTATTTT
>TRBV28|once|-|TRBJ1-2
CASTGSVLYGYTF
TGTGCCAGCACCGGGTCAGTCCTCTATGGCTACACCTTC
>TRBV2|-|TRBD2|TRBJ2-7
CASSGAGGWSSYEQYF
TGTGCCAGCAGTGGCGCGGGGGGTTGGAGCTCCTACGAGCAGTACTTC
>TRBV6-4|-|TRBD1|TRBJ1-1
CASRRQGGNTEAFF
TGTGCCAGCAGGCGACAGGGCGGGAACACTGAAGCTTTCTTT
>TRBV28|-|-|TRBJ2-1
CASSLQGPKYNEQFF
TGTGCCAGCAGTTTACAGGGGCCCAAGTACAATGAGCAGTTCTTC
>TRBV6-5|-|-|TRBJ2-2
CASSRGSWTGELFF
TGTGCCAGCAGTAGGGGGTCCTGGACCGGGGAGCTGTTTTTT
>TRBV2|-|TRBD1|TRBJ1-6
CASRPTGQPNSPLHF
TGTGCCAGCAGGCCTACGGGACAGCCAAATTCACCCCTCCACTTT
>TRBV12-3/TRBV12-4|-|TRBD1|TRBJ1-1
CASSVDRAGAFF
TGTGCCAGCAGTGTTGACAGGGCGGGAGCTTTCTTT
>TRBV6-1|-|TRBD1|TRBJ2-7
CASSAWTGPYSYEQYF
TGTGCCAGCAGTGCTTGGACAGGGCCCTATTCCTACGAGCAGTACTTC
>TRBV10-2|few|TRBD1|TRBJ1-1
CASSKPGQGNTEAFF
TGCGCCAGCAGTAAACCGGGACAGGGGAACACTGAAGCTTTCTTT
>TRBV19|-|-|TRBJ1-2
CASSAANYGYTF
TGTGCCAGTAGTGCAGCTAACTATGGCTACACCTTC
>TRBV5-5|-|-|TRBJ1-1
CASSREDGWTEAFF
TGTGCCAGCAGCCGGGAGGATGGCTGGACTGAAGCTTTCTTT
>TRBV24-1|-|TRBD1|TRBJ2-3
CATSEQGLDTQYF
TGTGCCACCAGTGAACAGGGGTTAGATACGCAGTATTTT
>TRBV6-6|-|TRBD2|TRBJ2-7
CASSYLREGRGEQYF
TGTGCCAGCAGTTACTTACGGGAGGGCAGAGGCGAGCAGTACTTC